The 10 T cell receptor beta chains in this list originate from one sample, sequenced in a study of PD-1 blockade in classical Hodgkin lymphoma (dated by TCRdb to the early 2020s). Libraries were constructed by the immunoSEQ multiplex PCR assay. Not all clones reach the TCRdb copy of this immuneACCESS table, which keeps in-frame sequences only. Checked studies attribute under half of the gap to unresolved V genes and leave the rest unexplained. This sample comprises 20,000 to 25,000 clones, 85% to 95% of them detected only once. The ten top clones hold about 0.42% of the sample. Taken with the paper, the label for time point translates to: newly diagnosed, previously untreated cHL patient sample. A Miltenyi CD4+ T cell isolation kit was used for magnetic negative selection to purify CD4+ T cells from thawed PBMCs. Source material: CD4+ T cells from blood. The receptors were gathered from a human donor with classical Hodgkin lymphoma.

The gene calls are TRBV7-2 and TRBJ2-7; TRBD1 might be the D (5 bases). Trimming removed 4 bases from V and 2 bases from J, with 12 bases in between. The germline V gene encodes CDR1 SGHTA and CDR2 FQGNSA. This CDR3 has 14 residues. CDR3 bases: TGTGCCAGCAGCTCTTCGACAGTAACCTACGAGCAGTACTTC. Translation: CASSSSTVTYEQYF.

The chain joins TRBV5-4 to TRBJ2-7; 10 bases are a match to TRBD1. The CDR3 has 13 amino acids. V gave up 3 bases and J gave up 3 bases; unmatched junction bases: 0. Germline CDR1 is SGHNT and CDR2 is YYREEE (reference sequence). The DNA for the CDR3 is TGTGCCAGCAGCTGGGACAGGGGCTACGAGCAGTACTTC. It translates to CASSWDRGYEQYF.

The rearrangement joins TRBV2 to TRBJ1-1; TRBD1 is a possible D gene (5 bases). V lost 4 bases to trimming and J lost 5 bases, with 11 bases between them. This CDR3 is built from 13 residues. In germline, CDR1 is SNHLY, CDR2 FYNNEI. The CDR3 is CASSAGEWTEAFF. The CDR3 DNA sequence: TGTGCCAGCAGTGCGGGGGAATGGACTGAAGCTTTCTTT.

The chain has TRBV9 and TRBJ1-1; TRBD1 is a possible D gene (6 bases). Germline CDR1 reads SGDLS; CDR2 reads YYNGEE. Trimming took 5 bases from V and 4 from J, leaving 15 bases between them. This CDR3 is 14 amino acids long. CDR3 coding DNA: TGTGCCAGCAGAGGGGGGGGTAGCACCACTGAAGCTTTCTTT. Its protein is CASRGGGSTTEAFF.

The genes are TRBV4-3 and TRBJ2-1; D not resolved. The CDR3 extends over 14 amino acids. Germline V gene sequence: CDR1 LGHNA, CDR2 YSLEER. Trimming stripped 0 bases from V and 4 bases from J, with 7 bases between. This CDR3 reads CASSQDLLYNEQFF. Written as DNA, the CDR3 is TGCGCCAGCAGCCAAGATTTACTTTACAATGAGCAGTTCTTC.

This clone was found a few times. The chain uses TRBV27 and TRBJ2-7; TRBD2 agrees at 11 bases. Germline V gene data show CDR1 as MNHEY and CDR2 as SMNVEV (reference sequence). The ends lost 5 bases at V and 3 bases at J; junction bases unmatched: 6. The CDR3 has 15 amino acids. The CDR3 region is CASSPRTSGRYEQYF. CDR3 coding DNA: TGTGCCAGCAGTCCACGGACTAGCGGGCGCTACGAGCAGTACTTC.

The chain links TRBV7-8 to TRBJ2-1; possibly TRBD2 for D (6 bases). This CDR3 contains 16 residues. Deletions cut 1 base from V and 7 bases from J, with 17 bases between. Germline V CDR1 and CDR2: SGHVS, FQNEAQ. CDR3: CASSLGYGSPQNEQFF. CDR3 bases: TGTGCCAGCAGCTTAGGGTACGGGAGCCCTCAAAATGAGCAGTTCTTC.

The gene calls are TRBV5-5 and TRBJ1-4; maybe TRBD1 (6 bases). The CDR3 consists of 14 residues. V dropped 4 bases and J dropped 5 bases, with 12 bases sitting between them. Per the germline V gene, CDR1 is SGHKS and CDR2 is YYEKEE (reference sequence). The DNA for the CDR3 is TGTGCCAGCAGCCTAAGACAGGACAATGAAAAACTGTTTTTT. Its translation: CASSLRQDNEKLFF. The full variable domain, with the rest looked up from reference TRBV5-5 and TRBJ1-4, is DAGVTQSPTHLIKTRGQQVTLRCSPISGHKSVSWYQQVLGQGPQFIFQYYEKEERGRGNFPDRFSARQFPNYSSELNVNALLLGDSALYLCASSLRQDNEKLFFGSGTQLSVL.

The chain is built from TRBV11-2 and TRBJ2-1; D gene unclear. CDR3 size: 12 residues. The V end was cut by 3 bases, the J end by 10 bases, with 10 bases between. Germline V lookup: CDR1 SGHAT, CDR2 FQNNGV. The CDR3 loop is CASSFAWQEQFF. CDR3 bases: TGTGCCAGCAGCTTTGCGTGGCAGGAGCAGTTCTTC.

V is TRBV19 and J is TRBJ1-5; perhaps TRBD1 as D (5 bases). This CDR3 is 14 amino acids long. Deletions cut 3 bases from V and 5 bases from J, with 11 bases between. The V gene's germline CDR1 is LNHDA and CDR2 SQIVND (reference sequence). CDR3 sequence reads: CASSIAGVDQPQHF. DNA of the CDR3: TGTGCCAGTAGTATCGCGGGGGTCGATCAGCCCCAGCATTTT.